This T cell receptor (beta chain) was captured by sequencing in a study of HIV-infected patients and healthy controls. TCRdb re-analysed the 5' RACE reads in MiXCR, keeping a single row per CDR3 protein. The table shows around 67,000 distinct CDR3 sequences, with about 15% occurring only once. This clonotype showed up many times. CDR3 length: 15 amino acids. The J segment lost 5 bases and the V segment lost 5 bases, leaving 5 bases of the junction unmatched. The chain has TRBV12-3 or TRBV12-4 and TRBJ2-1; 11 bases line up with TRBD2. Material: CD4+ T cells from blood. The sequence was obtained from a human donor in good health. In DNA, the CDR3 is TGTGCCAGCAGTACCGGGACTAGCGGTAACAATGAGCAGTTCTTC. Encoded protein: CASSTGTSGNNEQFF.